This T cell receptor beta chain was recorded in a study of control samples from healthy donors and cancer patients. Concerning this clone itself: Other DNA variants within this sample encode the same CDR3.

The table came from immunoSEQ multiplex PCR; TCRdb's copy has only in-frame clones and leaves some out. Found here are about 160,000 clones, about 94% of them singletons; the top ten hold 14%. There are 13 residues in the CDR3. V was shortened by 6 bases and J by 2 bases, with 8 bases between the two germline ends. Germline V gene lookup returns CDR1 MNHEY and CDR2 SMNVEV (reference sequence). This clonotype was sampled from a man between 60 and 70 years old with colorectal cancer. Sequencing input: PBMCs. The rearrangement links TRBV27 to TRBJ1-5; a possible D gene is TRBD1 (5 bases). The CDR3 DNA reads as TGTGCCAGCAGGGGGACGGGCAATCAGCCCCAGCATTTT. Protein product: CASRGTGNQPQHF.